This T cell receptor beta chain appears in the sequencing data of a study of vaccination effects on CD4 cells after COVID-19. TCRdb's copy holds only in-frame clones and misses some; the assay was immunoSEQ multiplex PCR. This sample has about 79,000 clones, with approximately 74% found just once. Sequencing in the ViraFEST assay came after antigen-specific CD4+ T cells had been expanded with viral peptide pools, which were used to stimulate PBMC. The culture ran for around nine days before CD4+ T cells were isolated. Neither prior SARS-CoV-2 infection nor positive nucleocapsid antibodies were present in the vaccine recipients. Researchers reported culturing two million PBMC in each well, adding approximately 10 IU/ml IL-2 and roughly 10 ug/ml peptides. CDR3 length: 15 residues. The ends were cut back, 0 bases at V and 4 bases at J, with 10 bases in the middle. CDR1 and CDR2 from the germline V gene are SGHVS and FQNEAQ.

This clone was counted a few times. Its antigen is still unknown. The sample was CD4+ T cells from PBMCs cultured with HCoV-229E spike peptides, taken before COVID-19 vaccination. The clonotype was recovered from a human donor who received a COVID-19 vaccine. The chain joins TRBV7-8 to TRBJ1-5; the D gene is possibly TRBD1 (6 bases). CDR3 protein: CASSLAGGQNQPQHF. CDR3 nucleotide sequence: TGTGCCAGCAGCTTAGCGGGAGGACAGAATCAGCCCCAGCATTTT.